The 19 T cell receptor beta chains in this list originate from one sample, sequenced in a study of blood T cell dynamics during melanoma immunotherapy. Assay used: immunoSEQ multiplex PCR; TCRdb lists only in-frame clones, some missing. The profile shows about 19,000 clones, roughly 85% of them singletons. Time point specified: week 3, after first cycle of checkpoint inhibitor. Sequenced material: blood, taken from a patient treated with checkpoint blockade. Source of these receptors: a human donor with melanoma.

The V call is TRBV7-9, the J call TRBJ1-1; D may be TRBD1 (6 bases). The CDR3 loop spans 15 amino acids. Looked up from germline, CDR1 is SEHNR and CDR2 is FQNEAQ (reference sequence). V gave up 1 base and J gave up 6 bases, with 15 bases separating them. DNA for the CDR3: TGTGCCAGCAGCTTAGAAGGGGGGCCGGGGCCTGAAGCTTTCTTT. Amino acids: CASSLEGGPGPEAFF.

The J gene is TRBJ2-7, the V gene TRBV5-6; no reliable D call. V gave up 4 bases and J gave up 1 base, with 12 bases separating them. The length of the CDR3 is 14 residues. Germline V gene lookup returns CDR1 SGHDT and CDR2 YYEEEE. The CDR3: CASSTWVKSYEQYF. The CDR3 region has the DNA TGTGCCAGCAGCACCTGGGTCAAATCCTACGAGCAGTACTTC.

V and J are TRBV2 and TRBJ2-5; 7 bases are shared with TRBD1. V trimming: 8 bases; J trimming: 1 base; junction bases outside the gene matches: 7. This CDR3 contains 14 residues. Germline V gene data show CDR1 as SNHLY and CDR2 as FYNNEI. Here the CDR3 reads CASGPGTAQETQYF. As DNA, the CDR3 is TGTGCCAGCGGGCCCGGGACAGCCCAAGAGACCCAGTACTTC.

In DNA, the CDR3 is TGTGCCAGCAGTTTAACCAGCGGAGGATACACAGATACGCAGTATTTT. This encodes CASSLTSGGYTDTQYF. This chain connects TRBV28 to TRBJ2-3; TRBD2 is a possible D gene (5 bases). Trimming took 2 bases from V and 2 from J, leaving 14 bases between them. This CDR3 is built from 16 residues. Germline CDR1 reads MDHEN; CDR2 reads SYDVKM.

The chain couples TRBV14 to TRBJ1-4; D not resolved. Germline V gene data show CDR1 as SGHDN and CDR2 as FVKESK. V gave up 1 base and J gave up 2 bases, with 11 bases separating them. This CDR3 has 16 amino acids. CDR3 nucleotides: TGTGCCAGCAGCCAAGGACACTTGGGGACTAATGAAAAACTGTTTTTT. Amino acid sequence: CASSQGHLGTNEKLFF.

V and J are TRBV2 and TRBJ1-4; 8 nucleotides match TRBD1. The CDR3 consists of 17 residues. Per germline, CDR1 SNHLY and CDR2 FYNNEI. The J segment lost 8 bases and the V segment lost 6 bases, leaving 17 bases of the junction unmatched. CDR3 sequence: CASSGNLDREVLEKLFF. The CDR3 DNA reads TGTGCCAGCAGCGGAAATCTGGACAGGGAAGTTTTGGAAAAACTGTTTTTT.

The rearrangement links TRBV5-1 to TRBJ2-7; D not certain. The V and J ends lost 0 bases and 2 bases respectively, with 12 bases between them. The germline CDR1 and CDR2 sequences are SGHRS and YFSETQ. This CDR3 comprises 15 residues. For the CDR3, the DNA is TGCGCCAGCAGCTTGGAAAGTCAAAATGCCTACGAGCAGTACTTC. It specifies CASSLESQNAYEQYF.

This chain connects TRBV6-5 to TRBJ1-2; D perhaps matches TRBD1 (6 bases). Germline lookup yields CDR1 MNHEY and CDR2 SVGAGI. The ends were cut back, 5 bases at V and 4 bases at J, with 14 bases in the middle. The CDR3 loop spans 14 amino acids. The CDR3 DNA follows: TGTGCCAGCAGTGACGGACAGTTTAGCTATGGCTACACCTTC. Its translation: CASSDGQFSYGYTF.

This clone was found once. The V and J genes are TRBV19 and TRBJ2-2; TRBD2 aligns across 11 bases. Germline loops: CDR1 LNHDA, CDR2 SQIVND (reference sequence). The CDR3 runs to 15 residues. V shed 11 bases, J shed 6 bases, and the junction held 11 bases outside the gene matches. The CDR3 DNA is TGTGCCGGCAAAACAACTAGCGGGAGCGCCGGGGAGCTGTTTTTT. It codes for CAGKTTSGSAGELFF.

This chain joins TRBV7-2 and TRBJ1-1; maybe TRBD1 (5 bases). Looked up from germline, CDR1 is SGHTA and CDR2 is FQGNSA. V was cut by 2 bases and J by 3 bases, with 10 bases left in between. CDR3 length equals 14 residues. The CDR3 nucleotides are TGTGCCAGCAGCTTAATGGGGGGTCACACTGAAGCTTTCTTT. This codes for CASSLMGGHTEAFF.

This clone was seen just once. This chain links TRBV2 with TRBJ1-5, with a possible D match to TRBD1 (5 bases). This CDR3 is 13 amino acids long. Germline CDR1 SNHLY, CDR2 FYNNEI. V was trimmed by 3 bases and J by 5 bases, leaving 8 bases between them. The CDR3 loop is CASSEVGDQPQHF. CDR3 nucleotide sequence: TGTGCCAGCAGTGAGGTGGGGGATCAGCCCCAGCATTTT.

This clone was recorded a few times. This chain joins TRBV4-3 and TRBJ1-1; D is undetermined. V lost 5 bases and J lost 6, with 16 bases in between. This CDR3 is 14 amino acids long. Germline CDR1 is LGHNA and CDR2 is YSLEER. CDR3 sequence reads: CASSATGEAAEAFF. CDR3 sequence (DNA): TGCGCCAGCAGCGCAACTGGGGAGGCGGCTGAAGCTTTCTTT.

The chain employs TRBV10-3 and TRBJ1-2; D unresolved. V lost 3 bases, J lost 4 bases, and 12 bases lay in between. Germline V gene lookup returns CDR1 ENHRY and CDR2 SYGVKD. CDR3 length: 14 amino acids. The CDR3 loop is CAISDGSTPYGYTF. CDR3 nucleotides: TGTGCCATCAGTGACGGGTCTACCCCCTATGGCTACACCTTC.

The V and J genes are TRBV13 and TRBJ1-1, with D possibly TRBD1 on 6 matching bases. This CDR3 comprises 15 residues. Trimming shortened V by 5 bases and J by 1 base, and 14 bases separated the two germline ends. Germline assignment: CDR1 PRHDT and CDR2 FYEKMQ (reference sequence). The CDR3 nucleotides read TGTGCCAGCAGCCCTTCCGGGGGGCAGAACACTGAAGCTTTCTTT. It specifies CASSPSGGQNTEAFF.

The gene calls are TRBV14 and TRBJ2-7, with 10 bases identical to TRBD2. In germline, CDR1 is SGHDN, CDR2 FVKESK. CDR3 length: 14 residues. The J segment lost 5 bases and the V segment lost 9 bases, leaving 10 bases of the junction unmatched. CDR3 bases: TGTGCCAGTGGAGCTAGCGGGAGATCGGACGAGCAGTACTTC. This translates into CASGASGRSDEQYF.

The chain's CDR3 is CASSQEPQGGQPQHF. DNA for the CDR3: TGCGCCAGCAGCCAAGAACCCCAGGGGGGTCAGCCCCAGCATTTT. V is TRBV4-1 and J is TRBJ1-5; 7 nucleotides align to TRBD1. V lost 0 bases and J lost 6; bases outside the gene matches: 5. CDR1 and CDR2 (germline): MGHRA, YSYEKL. CDR3 length: 15 amino acids.

Only one count was recorded for this clone. The CDR3 sequence: CASSLDRVNEKLFF. CDR3 DNA: TGTGCCAGCAGCTTGGACAGGGTTAATGAAAAACTGTTTTTT. The chain joins TRBV5-4 to TRBJ1-4; D perhaps matches TRBD1 (6 bases). Germline-derived CDR1 and CDR2 are SGHNT and YYREEE (reference sequence). Trimming shortened V by 0 bases and J by 4 bases, and 7 bases separated the two germline ends. The CDR3 length is 14 residues.

The chain employs TRBV19 and TRBJ1-1; no firm D call. The CDR3 is 13 residues long. Germline values: CDR1 LNHDA, CDR2 SQIVND (reference sequence). V was clipped by 1 base and J by 4 bases, with 7 bases between them. The CDR3 bases are TGTGCCAGTAGTATAGGCCGAGGCACTGAAGCTTTCTTT. Translated: CASSIGRGTEAFF.

This clone was recorded once. V and J are TRBV7-9 and TRBJ1-2; the D is unclear. In germline, CDR1 is SEHNR, CDR2 FQNEAQ (reference sequence). Between the trimmed V and J ends, which lost 5 bases and 7 bases, there was a span of 11 bases. The CDR3 has 12 residues. The CDR3 DNA reads as TGTGCCAGCAGCCAGGATGGTACTGGCTACACCTTC. Its protein is CASSQDGTGYTF.